These 32 T cell receptor beta chains came from one sample sequenced in a study of blood T cells in healthy people across ages. Then a second PCR, running about 7 to 11 cycles, was carried out with a sample-barcoded 5' primer and a J-beta primer mix. TCRdb processed the 5' RACE reads anew with MiXCR; each CDR3 protein has one entry. The profile covers around 1,500,000 distinct CDR3 sequences, with 40% to 50% appearing a single time and 7.9% taken by the ten largest. Material: blood. The receptors were sampled from a woman in her late teens or twenties in good health.

This clonotype turned up a few times. The chain couples TRBV27 to TRBJ2-7, with a possible D match to TRBD1 (6 bases). Trimming removed 4 bases at V and 3 bases at J, with 16 bases between. Germline V gene lookup returns CDR1 MNHEY and CDR2 SMNVEV (reference sequence). The CDR3 extends over 15 amino acids. The CDR3, as DNA: TGTGCCAGCAGTTCCCATGGGGGCAGATACTACGAGCAGTACTTC. The encoded protein is CASSSHGGRYYEQYF.

This clonotype was counted only a few times. The rearrangement links TRBV6-6 to TRBJ2-7; 7 bases are shared with TRBD1. Per the germline V gene, CDR1 is MNHNY and CDR2 is SVGAGI (reference sequence). This CDR3 is 15 amino acids long. The junction had 9 bases not matched to a gene; V was cut back by 5 bases and J by 2 bases. The CDR3 DNA is TGTGCCAGCAGTGAGATACTAACAGGGGCCTACGAGCAGTACTTC. It translates to CASSEILTGAYEQYF.

The sample holds a few counts of this clonotype. The chain links TRBV12-3 or TRBV12-4 to TRBJ1-1; maybe TRBD1 (6 bases). Trimming shortened V by 6 bases and J by 3 bases, and 14 bases separated the two germline ends. This CDR3 comprises 14 residues. The CDR3 loop is CASRTKGGDTEAFF. CDR3 DNA sequence: TGTGCCAGCAGGACGAAGGGGGGGGACACTGAAGCTTTCTTT.

The rearrangement uses TRBV12-3 or TRBV12-4 and TRBJ1-4; tentatively, D is TRBD1 (5 bases). V shed 5 bases and J shed 4 bases, with 11 bases lying between them. The CDR3 runs to 14 residues. The CDR3 reads CASSPGAFNEKLFF. The CDR3 bases are TGTGCCAGCAGTCCCGGGGCTTTTAATGAAAAACTGTTTTTT.

The chain combines TRBV21-1 with TRBJ2-1. TRBV21-1 is annotated as a pseudogene. The CDR3 sequence is 12 residues long. CDR3 residues: CASSKIGNEQFF. CDR3 DNA sequence: TGTGCCAGCAGCAAAATCGGCAATGAGCAGTTCTTC.

J is TRBJ2-3 and V is TRBV4-1, with D tentatively TRBD2 (6 bases). In germline, CDR1 is MGHRA, CDR2 YSYEKL. The CDR3 spans 16 residues. The germline V and J ends were trimmed by 0 bases and 1 base, with 11 bases remaining between them. CDR3 in DNA: TGCGCCAGCAGCCAAGATCGGGCTAGCGGCACAGATACGCAGTATTTT. Translated, it gives CASSQDRASGTDTQYF.

This clonotype has more than one count but fewer than ten. The CDR3 reads CSGGQGNYGYTF. CDR3 DNA sequence: TGCAGCGGGGGACAGGGGAACTATGGCTACACCTTC. The V gene is TRBV29-1, the J gene TRBJ1-2; TRBD1 agrees at 10 bases. This CDR3 is 12 amino acids long. Germline CDR1 SQVTM, CDR2 ANQGSEA. V lost 7 bases, J lost 2 bases, and 1 base stayed unmatched. The variable domain in full, with the rest retrieved from reference TRBV29-1 and TRBJ1-2, is SAVISQKPSRDICQRGTSLTIQCQVDSQVTMMFWYRQQPGQSLTLIATANQGSEATYESGFVIDKFPISRPNLTFSTLTVSNMSPEDSSIYLCSGGQGNYGYTFGSGTRLTVV.

This clonotype was observed a single time. V usage is TRBV4-1 and J usage is TRBJ2-7; D perhaps matches TRBD1 (5 bases). V lost 0 bases and J 0 bases, leaving 9 bases between the germline ends. There are 15 residues in the CDR3. The germline V gene encodes CDR1 MGHRA and CDR2 YSYEKL. In DNA form, the CDR3 reads TGCGCCAGCAGCCAAGATGCCCAGGGCTCCTACGAGCAGTACTTC. Residues: CASSQDAQGSYEQYF.

In this sample, this clonotype turned up a few times. The V call is TRBV27, the J call TRBJ2-5; maybe TRBD2 (5 bases). CDR1 MNHEY and CDR2 SMNVEV come from the germline V gene (reference sequence). The CDR3 runs to 16 residues. The V and J ends lost 5 bases and 3 bases respectively, with 19 bases between them. CDR3 bases: TGTGCCAGCAGTCCCCAGGACTGGCTCGGAAAAGAGACCCAGTACTTC. It codes for CASSPQDWLGKETQYF.

This chain connects TRBV12-3 or TRBV12-4 to TRBJ2-7, with a weak D call TRBD1 (6 bases). With 3 bases removed from V and 2 bases from J, the gap between germline ends came to 11 bases. The CDR3 contains 14 residues. CDR3 amino acids: CASSLWDTPYEQYF. CDR3 nucleotide sequence: TGTGCCAGCAGTTTGTGGGACACCCCCTACGAGCAGTACTTC.

The V call is TRBV2, the J call TRBJ2-6; D possibly uses TRBD1 or TRBD2 (5 bases each). This CDR3 comprises 16 residues. Germline V lookup: CDR1 SNHLY, CDR2 FYNNEI. The V and J ends lost 6 bases and 0 bases respectively, with 12 bases between them. Here the CDR3 reads CASSPEGNSGANVLTF. CDR3 in DNA: TGTGCCAGCAGCCCCGAGGGGAACTCTGGGGCCAACGTCCTGACTTTC.

The chain uses TRBV12-3 or TRBV12-4 and TRBJ2-7; D gene unclear. V was clipped by 0 bases and J by 2 bases, with 11 bases between them. The CDR3 spans 15 residues. CDR3 region: CASSLAGKATYEQYF. Here the CDR3 DNA reads TGTGCCAGCAGTTTAGCGGGAAAGGCTACCTACGAGCAGTACTTC.

This clonotype was seen once. The chain carries TRBV7-9 and TRBJ2-1; the D gene is possibly TRBD2 (5 bases). There are 15 residues in the CDR3. The V gene's germline CDR1 is SEHNR and CDR2 FQNEAQ (reference sequence). Trimming cost V 4 bases and J 1 base, with 11 bases left between them. The CDR3 DNA is TGTGCCAGCAGCTCGGGGAGTGGGTCCTACAATGAGCAGTTCTTC. This sequence encodes CASSSGSGSYNEQFF. Full variable domain (missing parts from reference TRBV7-9 and TRBJ2-1): DTGVSQNPRHKITKRGQNVTFRCDPISEHNRLYWYRQTLGQGPEFLTYFQNEAQLEKSRLLSDRFSAERPKGSFSTLEIQRTEQGDSAMYLCASSSGSGSYNEQFFGPGTRLTVL.

The chain combines TRBV3-1 with TRBJ2-7; 7 bases are shared with TRBD1. The V gene end was trimmed by 3 bases and the J gene end by 7 bases; junction bases not matched to a gene: 18. CDR3 length: 17 amino acids. Germline assignment: CDR1 LGHDT and CDR2 YNNKEL (reference sequence). CDR3 amino acids: CASSQSRPGQLYQEQYF. CDR3 DNA sequence: TGTGCCAGCAGCCAGTCCCGCCCGGGACAGCTATACCAAGAGCAGTACTTC.

The chain has TRBV5-1 and TRBJ2-1; 9 bases are a match to TRBD1. Per the germline V gene, CDR1 is SGHRS and CDR2 is YFSETQ. Trimming took 7 bases from V and 4 from J; bases not matched to a gene: 6. This CDR3 is 14 amino acids long. CDR3 loop: CASGTGGRYNEQFF. The CDR3, as DNA: TGCGCCAGCGGCACAGGGGGCAGGTACAATGAGCAGTTCTTC.

The rearrangement uses TRBV18 and TRBJ1-1; D is undetermined. The CDR3 spans 13 residues. The germline gives CDR1 KGHSH, CDR2 LQKENI. Trimming took off 1 base at V and 7 bases at J, with 10 bases between the two ends. The CDR3 sequence is CASSPQGLGEAFF. The CDR3 bases are TGTGCCAGCTCACCACAAGGTTTGGGTGAAGCTTTCTTT. Filled out from reference TRBV18 and TRBJ1-1, the complete variable domain reads NAGVMQNPRHLVRRRGQEARLRCSPMKGHSHVYWYRQLPEEGLKFMVYLQKENIIDESGMPKERFSAEFPKEGPSILRIQQVVRGDSAAYFCASSPQGLGEAFFGQGTRLTVV.

This clonotype was seen more than once but under ten times. The chain is built from TRBV6-5 and TRBJ2-1, with 8 bases that match TRBD2. The CDR3 extends over 15 amino acids. J was trimmed by 5 bases and V by 2 bases; bases with no gene match: 5. In germline, CDR1 is MNHEY, CDR2 SVGAGI. This CDR3 is CASSYALAANNEQFF. CDR3 in DNA: TGTGCCAGCAGTTACGCACTAGCGGCGAACAATGAGCAGTTCTTC.

This clonotype was counted a few times. The V gene is TRBV20-1, the J gene TRBJ2-3; D may be TRBD1 or TRBD2 (5 bases each). The ends were cut back, 0 bases at V and 7 bases at J, with 20 bases in the middle. The CDR3 is 16 amino acids. CDR1 and CDR2 from the germline V gene are DFQATT and SNEGSKA (reference sequence). CDR3 sequence: CSARDPLGPLFNTQYF. The CDR3 nucleotides are TGCAGTGCTAGAGATCCACTGGGACCCCTGTTTAATACGCAGTATTTT.

The chain couples TRBV6-6 to TRBJ2-7; TRBD1 agrees at 8 bases. V lost 2 bases to trimming and J lost 5 bases; unmatched junction nucleotides: 5. Germline V gives CDR1 MNHNY, CDR2 SVGAGI (reference sequence). The CDR3 extends over 14 amino acids. The CDR3 DNA reads as TGTGCCAGCAGTTACGGACAGGGCGGGGACGAGCAGTACTTC. The encoded protein is CASSYGQGGDEQYF.

Written as DNA, the CDR3 is TGTGCCAGCAGCCTTGGACAGGTTGATACGCAGTATTTT. Its translation is CASSLGQVDTQYF. The gene calls are TRBV28 and TRBJ2-3, with 7 bases lining up with TRBD1. The CDR3 sequence is 13 residues long. The V gene end was trimmed by 6 bases and the J gene end by 6 bases; junction bases not matched to a gene: 6. The germline gives CDR1 MDHEN, CDR2 SYDVKM.

The chain carries TRBV6-1 and TRBJ2-3, with D unclear. The CDR3 runs to 8 residues. V lost 11 bases, J lost 4 bases, and 1 base lay in between. From germline, CDR1 is MNHNS and CDR2 SASEGT. CDR3 residues: CAADTQYF. CDR3 sequence (DNA): TGTGCCGCAGATACGCAGTATTTT.

V is TRBV5-6 and J is TRBJ2-1; the match to TRBD2 covers 7 bases. Germline values: CDR1 SGHDT, CDR2 YYEEEE. The CDR3 runs 15 residues. Trimming took 3 bases from V and 2 from J; bases not matched to a gene: 5. The DNA of the CDR3 is TGTGCCAGCAGCTGGGACTACCAAACCTACAATGAGCAGTTCTTC. Amino acid sequence: CASSWDYQTYNEQFF.

J is TRBJ2-1 and V is TRBV12-3 or TRBV12-4, with D hard to call. Trimming pared 6 bases from V and 8 bases from J, leaving 11 bases between. This CDR3 has 12 amino acids. DNA for the CDR3: TGTGCCAGCAGGCCACGAGTCGATGAGCAGTTCTTC. It is translated as CASRPRVDEQFF.

The sample holds a few counts of this clonotype. CDR3 region: CATSREAAGVVYNEQFF. Here the CDR3 DNA reads TGTGCCACCAGCAGAGAAGCGGCGGGAGTAGTCTACAATGAGCAGTTCTTC. The V call is TRBV15, the J call TRBJ2-1, with 7 positions matching TRBD2. This CDR3 has 17 residues. Germline CDR1 LNHNV, CDR2 YYDKDF (reference sequence). Trimming took 0 bases from V and 3 from J; bases not matched to a gene: 8.

This clonotype was counted between two and nine times. The chain combines TRBV7-9 with TRBJ2-3; 7 bases are a match to TRBD1. Unmatched junction bases numbered 4, after V lost 5 bases and J lost 5 bases. Per germline, CDR1 SEHNR and CDR2 FQNEAQ (reference sequence). The CDR3 length is 13 residues. The CDR3 nucleotides read TGTGCCAGCAGCACCAACAGGGGAGATACGCAGTATTTT. It encodes CASSTNRGDTQYF. Together with reference TRBV7-9 and TRBJ2-3, the CDR3 gives the full variable domain: DTGVSQNPRHKITKRGQNVTFRCDPISEHNRLYWYRQTLGQGPEFLTYFQNEAQLEKSRLLSDRFSAERPKGSFSTLEIQRTEQGDSAMYLCASSTNRGDTQYFGPGTRLTVL.

This clonotype came up a few times. The rearrangement links TRBV6-1 to TRBJ2-3; 10 nucleotides line up with TRBD2. With 3 bases clipped from V and 0 bases from J, the junction kept 3 bases outside the gene matches. The CDR3 extends over 16 amino acids. Germline V gene data show CDR1 as MNHNS and CDR2 as SASEGT. CDR3 in amino acids: CASSELAGASTDTQYF. The CDR3 nucleotides are TGTGCCAGCAGTGAGCTAGCGGGGGCTAGCACAGATACGCAGTATTTT.

The chain recombines TRBV14 with TRBJ2-5; 9 bases are shared with TRBD2. The germline V gene has CDR1 SGHDN and CDR2 FVKESK. This CDR3 contains 15 residues. Germline trimming cut 4 bases from V and 4 bases from J; bases unmatched to any gene: 7. The CDR3 DNA is TGTGCCAGCAGCCCCCGTAGCGGGAGTGGAGAGACCCAGTACTTC. The encoded protein is CASSPRSGSGETQYF.

J is TRBJ1-5 and V is TRBV18; perhaps TRBD1 as D (5 bases). Germline V gene sequence: CDR1 KGHSH, CDR2 LQKENI. Deletions cut 9 bases from V and 4 bases from J, with 25 bases between. The length of the CDR3 is 17 residues. The CDR3 sequence: CASNSGRTGGSNQPQHF. DNA for the CDR3: TGTGCCAGTAACTCGGGAAGGACCGGGGGGTCAAATCAGCCCCAGCATTTT.

This rearrangement joins TRBV4-2 to TRBJ2-7; D gene unclear. The V gene lost 0 bases and the J gene lost 7 bases, with 16 bases spanning the gap. Germline lookup yields CDR1 LGHNA and CDR2 YNFKEQ. This CDR3 spans 15 amino acids. The CDR3, as DNA: TGTGCCAGCAGCCAAGATGGCGGAACGATAAGGGAGCAGTACTTC. This sequence encodes CASSQDGGTIREQYF.

The rearrangement uses TRBV6-5 and TRBJ2-1, with D uncertain. The V gene's germline CDR1 is MNHEY and CDR2 SVGAGI. Between the trimmed V and J ends, which lost 2 bases and 1 base, there was a span of 15 bases. This CDR3 comprises 17 residues. CDR3 in DNA: TGTGCCAGCAGTTACGATGAGGTTGTATCGTCCTACAATGAGCAGTTCTTC. Residues: CASSYDEVVSSYNEQFF.

V usage is TRBV4-2 and J usage is TRBJ1-1, with 9 positions matching TRBD1. Germline V lookup: CDR1 LGHNA, CDR2 YNFKEQ. The CDR3 has 17 amino acids. With 4 bases clipped from V and 0 bases from J, the junction kept 9 bases outside the gene matches. CDR3 sequence: CASSLGPWTGVNTEAFF. The CDR3 nucleotides are TGTGCCAGCAGCCTCGGGCCTTGGACAGGGGTGAACACTGAAGCTTTCTTT.

This clonotype was seen a handful of times. This rearrangement joins TRBV7-9 to TRBJ1-2; D is possibly TRBD1 (6 bases). The ends were cut back, 5 bases at V and 12 bases at J, with 10 bases in the middle. This CDR3 spans 10 amino acids. The germline V gene encodes CDR1 SEHNR and CDR2 FQNEAQ (reference sequence). The CDR3 nucleotides are TGTGCCAGCAGCAACTGGACAGACACCTTC. Amino acid sequence: CASSNWTDTF.